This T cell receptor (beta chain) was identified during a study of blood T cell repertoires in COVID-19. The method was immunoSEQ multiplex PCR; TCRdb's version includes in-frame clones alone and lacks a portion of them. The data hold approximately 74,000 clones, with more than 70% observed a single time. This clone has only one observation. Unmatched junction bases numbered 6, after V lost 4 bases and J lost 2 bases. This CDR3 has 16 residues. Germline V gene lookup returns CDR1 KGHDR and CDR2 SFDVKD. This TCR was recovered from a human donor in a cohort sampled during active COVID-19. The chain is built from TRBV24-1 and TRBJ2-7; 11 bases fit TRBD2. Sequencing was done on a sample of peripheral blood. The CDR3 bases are TGTGCCACCAGTGACCCAGGGACTAGCGGAGCCTACGAGCAGTACTTC. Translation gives CATSDPGTSGAYEQYF.